This TCR beta chain is drawn from a study of cytomegalovirus exposure and HLA in healthy donors. Primers included in the PCR were 60 Vbeta and 13 Jbeta primers. Sequenced by immunoSEQ multiplex PCR; TCRdb stores in-frame clones only, minus some. The table records about 140,000 clones, more than 70% of them present only once. The CDR3 length is 16 residues. The germline V and J ends were trimmed by 2 bases and 0 bases, with 14 bases remaining between them. Germline loops: CDR1 SQVTM, CDR2 ANQGSEA. The TCR sequence derives from a male donor in good health and CMV-seropositive. This chain connects TRBV29-1 to TRBJ2-1; D may be TRBD2 (6 bases). The specimen sequenced was PBMCs. For the CDR3, the DNA is TGCAGCGTTGAAAGTGAGGAGCGGGCCTCCTACAATGAGCAGTTCTTC. It yields the protein CSVESEERASYNEQFF.